This passage covers 8 T cell receptor beta chains from one sample sequenced in a study of control samples from healthy donors and cancer patients. TCRdb keeps only in-frame clones here, not all; method: immunoSEQ multiplex PCR. The table lists tens of thousands of clones, 80% to 90% of them singletons. Sequencing was performed on PBMCs. These receptor sequences come from a woman aged 55-75 years with head and neck cancer.

A single count supports this clone. The chain is built from TRBV30 and TRBJ1-1; TRBD1 matches at 8 bases. CDR1 and CDR2 (germline): GTSNPN, SVGIG (reference sequence). The CDR3 contains 12 residues. Trimming took 3 bases from V and 8 from J; bases not matched to a gene: 5. The CDR3 region has the DNA TGTGCCTGGAGCACCGGGACAGGAGAAGCTTTCTTT. This translates into CAWSTGTGEAFF.

The chain joins TRBV6-2 or TRBV6-3 to TRBJ1-2, with D tentatively TRBD1 (5 bases). The CDR3 is made up of 14 amino acids. Trimming cost V 2 bases and J 5 bases, with 12 bases left between them. The V gene's germline CDR1 is MNHEY and CDR2 SVGEGT. The CDR3 protein is CASSYRGREYGYTF. CDR3 DNA sequence: TGTGCCAGCAGTTACCGGGGCAGAGAGTATGGCTACACCTTC.

CDR3 region: CAWSSRDRSEQFF. For the CDR3, the DNA is TGTGCCTGGAGTTCCAGGGACCGGAGTGAGCAGTTCTTC. This rearrangement joins TRBV30 to TRBJ2-1, with D perhaps given as TRBD1 or TRBD2 (5 bases each). From germline, CDR1 is GTSNPN and CDR2 SVGIG (reference sequence). CDR3 length: 13 amino acids. Trimming removed 2 bases at V and 9 bases at J, with 14 bases between.

V usage is TRBV3-1 (or the pseudogene TRBV3-2) and J usage is TRBJ1-5; D is unclear. Germline CDR1 LGHDT, CDR2 YNNKEL (reference sequence). CDR3 length equals 13 residues. Trimming pared 0 bases from V and 4 bases from J, leaving 4 bases between. CDR3 in amino acids: CASSQDKNQPQHF. The CDR3 nucleotides read TGTGCCAGCAGCCAAGATAAGAATCAGCCCCAGCATTTT.

This clone has just a few counts. The rearrangement links TRBV15 to TRBJ1-4, with D perhaps TRBD1 (6 bases). The CDR3 spans 16 residues. CDR1 is LNHNV and CDR2 is YYDKDF in the germline V gene (reference sequence). V was trimmed by 5 bases and J by 5 bases, leaving 18 bases between them. The CDR3 DNA sequence: TGTGCCACCAGCCGGCCAGGGGACATCATAAATGAAAAACTGTTTTTT. Translated, it gives CATSRPGDIINEKLFF. Full variable domain (rest looked up from reference TRBV15 and TRBJ1-4): DAMVIQNPRYQVTQFGKPVTLSCSQTLNHNVMYWYQQKSSQAPKLLFHYYDKDFNNEADTPDNFQSRRPNTSFCFLDIRSPGLGDTAMYLCATSRPGDIINEKLFFGSGTQLSVL.

The CDR3 spells CASSSGLAGYEQFF. The CDR3, as DNA: TGTGCCAGTAGTTCGGGACTAGCGGGATATGAGCAGTTCTTC. The rearrangement links TRBV19 to TRBJ2-1; 13 nucleotides align to TRBD2. The CDR3 covers 14 residues. The V segment lost 5 bases and the J segment 8 bases; nucleotides outside the gene matches: 3. Per germline, CDR1 LNHDA and CDR2 SQIVND (reference sequence).

The V call is TRBV14, the J call TRBJ1-1; no definite D call. From germline, CDR1 is SGHDN and CDR2 FVKESK. CDR3 size: 13 residues. With 3 bases removed from V and 4 bases from J, the gap between germline ends came to 9 bases. CDR3 residues: CASSQGLGTEAFF. The CDR3, as DNA: TGTGCCAGCAGCCAGGGTCTGGGCACTGAAGCTTTCTTT.

The chain links TRBV14 to TRBJ2-1; D perhaps matches TRBD1 (5 bases). The CDR3 runs 13 residues. CDR1 is SGHDN, CDR2 FVKESK, per germline. V lost 4 bases, J lost 4 bases, and 8 bases lay in between. CDR3 sequence reads: CASSPQGYNEQFF. The CDR3 DNA follows: TGTGCCAGCAGCCCTCAGGGTTACAATGAGCAGTTCTTC.